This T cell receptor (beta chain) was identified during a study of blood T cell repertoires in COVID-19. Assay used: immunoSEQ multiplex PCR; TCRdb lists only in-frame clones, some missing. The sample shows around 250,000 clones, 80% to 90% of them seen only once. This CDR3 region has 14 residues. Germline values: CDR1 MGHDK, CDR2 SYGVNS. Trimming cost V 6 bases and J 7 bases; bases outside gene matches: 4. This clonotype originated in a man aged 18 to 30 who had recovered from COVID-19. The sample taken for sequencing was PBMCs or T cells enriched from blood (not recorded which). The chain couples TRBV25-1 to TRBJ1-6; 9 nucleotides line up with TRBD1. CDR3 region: CASRSGTGNSPLHF. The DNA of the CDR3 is TGTGCCAGCAGATCCGGGACAGGGAATTCACCCCTCCACTTT. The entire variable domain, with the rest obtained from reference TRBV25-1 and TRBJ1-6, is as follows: EADIYQTPRYLVIGTGKKITLECSQTMGHDKMYWYQQDPGMELHLIHYSYGVNSTEKGDLSSESTVSRIRTEHFPLTLESARPSHTSQYLCASRSGTGNSPLHFGNGTRLTVT.